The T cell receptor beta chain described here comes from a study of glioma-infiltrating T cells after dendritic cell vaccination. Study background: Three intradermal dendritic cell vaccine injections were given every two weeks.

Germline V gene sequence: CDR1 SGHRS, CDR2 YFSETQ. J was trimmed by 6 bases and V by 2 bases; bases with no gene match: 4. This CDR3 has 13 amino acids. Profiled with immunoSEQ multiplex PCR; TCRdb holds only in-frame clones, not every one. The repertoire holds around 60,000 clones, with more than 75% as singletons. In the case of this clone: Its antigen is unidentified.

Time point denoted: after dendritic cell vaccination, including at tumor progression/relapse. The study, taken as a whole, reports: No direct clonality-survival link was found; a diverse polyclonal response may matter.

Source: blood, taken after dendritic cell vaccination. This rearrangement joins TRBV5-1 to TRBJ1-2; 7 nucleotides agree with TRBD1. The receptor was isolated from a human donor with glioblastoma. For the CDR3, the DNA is TGCGCCAGCAGCTTAGGGACAGCTGATGGCTACACCTTC. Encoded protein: CASSLGTADGYTF.